These 15 T cell receptor beta chains were sequenced from one sample in a study of blood T cells in healthy people across ages. Combining a sample-barcoded 5' primer with a J-beta primer mix, a second PCR ran for roughly 7 to 11 cycles. TCRdb called the 5' RACE reads again in MiXCR, with one record for every CDR3 protein. In the table there are about 1.6 million distinct CDR3 sequences, 30% to 35% of which are singletons. Sequenced: blood. Receptors were obtained from a young woman in good health.

Concerning this clonotype itself: This may stem from a read error, because a much larger clone lies one nucleotide away. This chain joins TRBV2 and TRBJ1-5; TRBD1 agrees at 8 bases. With 2 bases clipped from V and 7 bases from J, the junction kept 4 bases outside the gene matches. This CDR3 contains 14 residues. CDR1 is SNHLY, CDR2 FYNNEI, per germline. CDR3 nucleotide sequence: TGTGCCAGCAGTGAAAGGACAGGGAGCCAGCCCCAGCATTTT. Its protein is CASSERTGSQPQHF. The whole variable domain, filled in from reference TRBV2 and TRBJ1-5, reads EPEVTQTPSHQVTQMGQEVILRCVPISNHLYFYWYRQILGQKVEFLVSFYNNEISEKSEIFDDQFSVERPDGSNFTLKIRSTKLEDSAMYFCASSERTGSQPQHFGDGTRLSIL.

This chain uses TRBV28 with TRBJ2-3; 8 bases are shared with TRBD1. J was trimmed by 2 bases and V by 8 bases; bases with no gene match: 9. This CDR3 has 15 amino acids. The germline CDR1 and CDR2 sequences are MDHEN and SYDVKM. CDR3 sequence reads: CASSPGTGPTDTQYF. CDR3 in DNA: TGTGCCAGCTCACCAGGGACAGGACCCACAGATACGCAGTATTTT.

The CDR3 sequence: CASTSLGDLTQYF. CDR3 in DNA: TGTGCCAGCACGTCACTCGGGGACCTAACCCAGTACTTC. This chain joins TRBV3-1 and TRBJ2-7, with D perhaps assigned TRBD1 or TRBD2 (5 bases each). V lost 7 bases, J lost 10 bases, and 20 bases lay in between. Per the germline V gene, CDR1 is LGHDT and CDR2 is YNNKEL (reference sequence). CDR3 length equals 13 residues.

This chain links TRBV9 with TRBJ1-2; TRBD1 aligns across 8 bases. CDR1 is SGDLS and CDR2 is YYNGEE in the germline V gene. V gave up 0 bases and J gave up 5 bases; unmatched junction bases: 3. The CDR3 consists of 14 residues. CDR3 protein: CASSVGNRGYGYTF. As DNA, the CDR3 is TGTGCCAGCAGCGTAGGGAACAGGGGGTATGGCTACACCTTC.

This clonotype was seen a few times. The rearrangement joins TRBV6-5 to TRBJ2-1, with D perhaps TRBD1 (5 bases). The germline V gene encodes CDR1 MNHEY and CDR2 SVGAGI. Trimming pared 1 base from V and 0 bases from J, leaving 7 bases between. The CDR3 totals 15 residues. The CDR3 loop is CASSYLGPSYNEQFF. CDR3 bases: TGTGCCAGCAGTTACTTGGGGCCCTCCTACAATGAGCAGTTCTTC.

This clonotype appeared a few times. This chain joins TRBV27 and TRBJ1-5; perhaps TRBD1 as D (6 bases). The V end was cut by 6 bases, the J end by 2 bases, with 20 bases between. This CDR3 region has 17 residues. Looked up from germline, CDR1 is MNHEY and CDR2 is SMNVEV (reference sequence). The CDR3 protein is CASRPTYRAVGNQPQHF. The CDR3 bases are TGTGCCAGCAGGCCAACCTACAGGGCGGTGGGCAATCAGCCCCAGCATTTT.

This chain joins TRBV5-5 and TRBJ2-7, with TRBD2 matching over 8 bases. V lost 4 bases and J lost 3; bases outside the gene matches: 9. The germline V gene encodes CDR1 SGHKS and CDR2 YYEKEE (reference sequence). The CDR3 is 15 residues long. The CDR3 DNA follows: TGTGCCAGCAGCCTCTCCCCCACTAGCGGCTACGAGCAGTACTTC. This codes for CASSLSPTSGYEQYF. The full variable domain, completed using reference TRBV5-5 and TRBJ2-7, is DAGVTQSPTHLIKTRGQQVTLRCSPISGHKSVSWYQQVLGQGPQFIFQYYEKEERGRGNFPDRFSARQFPNYSSELNVNALLLGDSALYLCASSLSPTSGYEQYFGPGTRLTVT.

This clonotype was counted only a few times. The CDR3 nucleotides are TGCGCCAGCAGAAGATCAGGTGGCGAGACCCAGTACTTC. Protein product: CASRRSGGETQYF. The V and J genes are TRBV5-1 and TRBJ2-5; D gene uncertain. CDR1 is SGHRS, CDR2 YFSETQ, per germline. V lost 5 bases and J 5 bases, leaving 13 bases between the germline ends. This CDR3 comprises 13 residues. Based on the CDR3 plus reference TRBV5-1 and TRBJ2-5, the full variable domain is KAGVTQTPRYLIKTRGQQVTLSCSPISGHRSVSWYQQTPGQGLQFLFEYFSETQRNKGNFPGRFSGRQFSNSRSEMNVSTLELGDSALYLCASRRSGGETQYFGPGTRLLVL.

A note on this clonotype: A much larger clone differs from this one at a single base, so this may be a read error. This chain uses TRBV7-7 with TRBJ2-5; D is undetermined. The CDR3 consists of 14 residues. Germline V gene sequence: CDR1 SSHAT, CDR2 FNYEAQ (reference sequence). The CDR3: CASSPTAYQETQNF. CDR3 nucleotide sequence: TGTGCCAGCAGCCCAACGGCATACCAAGAGACCCAGAACTTC. Together with reference TRBV7-7 and TRBJ2-5, the CDR3 gives the full variable domain: GAGVSQSPRYKVTKRGQDVTLRCDPISSHATLYWYQQALGQGPEFLTYFNYEAQPDKSGLPSDRFSAERPEGSISTLTIQRTEQRDSAMYRCASSPTAYQETQNFGPGTRLLVL.

As concerns this clonotype: This clone may be a read error of a much larger clone one base away. The CDR3, as DNA: TGTGCCAGCAGCCCCACAGTGGGCAGGGCAGTTAACTATGGCTACACCTTC. This sequence encodes CASSPTVGRAVNYGYTF. The chain uses TRBV3-1 and TRBJ1-2; D may be TRBD1 (5 bases). The CDR3 covers 17 residues. The V gene's germline CDR1 is LGHDT and CDR2 YNNKEL (reference sequence). Trimming took 4 bases from V and 1 from J, leaving 19 bases between them.

The sample holds a few counts of this clonotype. The chain employs TRBV5-1 and TRBJ2-1; tentatively, D is TRBD1 (6 bases). The CDR3 consists of 14 residues. Trimming pared 4 bases from V and 8 bases from J, leaving 16 bases between. Germline CDR1 and CDR2: SGHRS and YFSETQ. CDR3 in DNA: TGCGCCAGCAGCCAATCAACAGGGTCGCATGAGCAGTTCTTC. It yields the protein CASSQSTGSHEQFF.

The chain employs TRBV10-3 and TRBJ2-3; 10 bases are shared with TRBD2. CDR3 size: 15 residues. V lost 6 bases and J lost 2; bases outside the gene matches: 5. CDR1 is ENHRY, CDR2 SYGVKD, per germline. The CDR3: CAIRTTSGLTDTQYF. The CDR3 DNA follows: TGTGCCATCAGAACGACTAGCGGGCTCACAGATACGCAGTATTTT.

V is TRBV6-5 and J is TRBJ2-1; maybe TRBD2 (6 bases). Trimming left V 0 bases short and J 6 bases short, with 12 bases between. CDR1 MNHEY and CDR2 SVGAGI come from the germline V gene. This CDR3 comprises 15 residues. The CDR3 nucleotides are TGTGCCAGCAGTTACTCGGAGGGTTGGGGCAATGAGCAGTTCTTC. Translating it yields CASSYSEGWGNEQFF.

This clonotype was observed a few times. The chain joins TRBV4-1 to TRBJ2-1; 9 bases map to TRBD2. The J call may be in error: the DNA end matches TRBJ2-7 better. The CDR3 has 16 amino acids. Germline V gene lookup returns CDR1 MGHRA and CDR2 YSYEKL. The CDR3 DNA follows: TGCGCCAGCAGCCGACATCCCAGCGGGGGGTACAATGAGCAGTACTTC. Translation: CASSRHPSGGYNEQYF.

The chain recombines TRBV5-6 with TRBJ2-5; possible D gene TRBD1, 5 bases. Gene TRBJ2-7 matches the end of the DNA better, so the J call may be wrong. Germline CDR1 is SGHDT and CDR2 is YYEEEE. This CDR3 has 13 amino acids. This CDR3 reads CASSPDKGREQYF. The CDR3 bases are TGTGCCAGCAGCCCGGACAAGGGTCGCGAGCAGTACTTC.